These T cell receptor beta chains were read from a single sample in a study of CD8 T cells in ankylosing spondylitis. From the 5' RACE reads, TCRdb called clonotypes with MiXCR, one entry per CDR3 protein. This sample has a few hundred thousand distinct CDR3 sequences, with roughly 20% found just once. Sequenced sample: blood, either unsorted or a sorted T cell fraction (not recorded which). These receptors were taken from a female donor with ankylosing spondylitis or in good health (not recorded which). CDR3s include the opening cysteine and the closing phenylalanine or tryptophan. D genes are given only for firm matches. Where a row states a size, it is once, few, many or the class of an expanded clone; other rows omit it.

V gene	clone size	J gene	D gene	CDR3 protein	CDR3 DNA
TRBV12-3/TRBV12-4	few	TRBJ2-1	TRBD2	CASKALAVNEQFF	TGTGCCAGCAAAGCACTAGCGGTGAATGAGCAGTTCTTC
TRBV12-3/TRBV12-4	few	TRBJ1-5	-	CASSAGARHQPQHF	TGTGCCAGCAGTGCGGGAGCGAGACACCAGCCCCAGCATTTT
TRBV20-1	few	TRBJ2-1	-	CSARVLLAVSGQFF	TGCAGTGCTAGAGTACTGTTGGCGGTCTCCGGGCAGTTCTTC
TRBV6-6	-	TRBJ1-5	-	CASRGRDQPQHF	TGTGCCAGCAGAGGGAGAGACCAGCCCCAGCATTTT
TRBV6-2/TRBV6-3	-	TRBJ2-7	TRBD1	CASSYRDRHINEQYF	TGTGCCAGCAGTTACCGGGACAGGCATATTAATGAGCAGTACTTC
TRBV27	few	TRBJ2-3	-	CASSPRTTSTDTQYF	TGTGCCAGCAGTCCCCGGACTACTAGCACAGATACGCAGTATTTT
TRBV5-1	-	TRBJ2-1	-	CASSLASVKEQFF	TGCGCCAGCAGCTTGGCCAGTGTGAAGGAGCAGTTCTTC
TRBV28	many	TRBJ2-3	TRBD2	CASSPAGGPRDTQYF	TGTGCCAGCAGTCCAGCGGGAGGGCCGAGAGATACGCAGTATTTT
TRBV6-5	-	TRBJ2-7	-	CASSSPGLDSSYEQYF	TGTGCCAGCAGTTCCCCCGGCCTCGACAGTTCCTACGAGCAGTACTTC
TRBV11-2	-	TRBJ2-1	-	CASSLNLGGGPSYNEQFF	TGTGCCAGCAGCTTGAATCTAGGGGGGGGGCCCTCCTACAATGAGCAGTTCTTC
TRBV3-1	many	TRBJ2-7	-	CASSFDAASYEQYF	TGTGCCAGCAGCTTCGACGCGGCCTCCTACGAGCAGTACTTC
TRBV6-4	-	TRBJ1-1	TRBD1	CASSDSGTGNTEAFF	TGTGCCAGCAGTGACTCAGGGACAGGGAACACTGAAGCTTTCTTT
TRBV20-1	-	TRBJ2-3	-	CSASPTVDTQYF	TGCAGTGCTAGTCCAACCGTGGATACGCAGTATTTT
TRBV12-3/TRBV12-4	few	TRBJ1-2	-	CASSSQGRVIDGYTF	TGTGCCAGCAGTTCACAGGGCCGGGTGATCGATGGCTACACCTTC
TRBV7-6	-	TRBJ2-2	-	CASSPETGTGELFF	TGTGCCAGCAGCCCCGAAACAGGGACCGGGGAGCTGTTTTTT
TRBV7-2	-	TRBJ2-3	TRBD2	CASSLRSGRGADTQYF	TGTGCCAGCAGCCTGCGTAGCGGGAGAGGTGCAGATACGCAGTATTTT
TRBV15	-	TRBJ2-3	-	CATSRDRAGSTDTQYF	TGTGCCACCAGCAGAGACAGGGCCGGTAGCACAGATACGCAGTATTTT
TRBV12-3/TRBV12-4	few	TRBJ1-2	-	CASTTGQLPNYGYTF	TGTGCCAGCACTACTGGACAGTTACCCAACTATGGCTACACCTTC
TRBV10-3	-	TRBJ2-7	-	CASSGMDEQYF	TGTGCCTCCTCCGGAATGGACGAGCAGTACTTC
TRBV3-1	many	TRBJ2-5	-	CASSQFSGSETQYF	TGTGCCAGCAGCCAGTTCTCGGGTTCTGAGACCCAGTACTTC
TRBV20-1	few	TRBJ2-3	TRBD1	CSAQSPGQTDTQYF	TGCAGTGCTCAGAGCCCGGGACAGACAGATACGCAGTATTTT
TRBV12-3/TRBV12-4	many	TRBJ2-1	-	CASSLEAGHSSYNEQFF	TGTGCCAGCAGTTTAGAGGCGGGACATAGCTCCTACAATGAGCAGTTCTTC
TRBV6-1	few	TRBJ2-1	TRBD1	CASSRARGTAQQFF	TGTGCCAGCAGTCGCGCCAGGGGGACCGCTCAGCAGTTCTTC
TRBV12-3/TRBV12-4	-	TRBJ2-1	TRBD2	CASSLSSSGYNEQFF	TGTGCCAGCAGTTTATCGTCTAGCGGATACAATGAGCAGTTCTTC
TRBV7-2	few	TRBJ2-1	-	CASSLSGSNNEQFF	TGTGCCAGCAGCTTGTCCGGGAGCAACAATGAGCAGTTCTTC